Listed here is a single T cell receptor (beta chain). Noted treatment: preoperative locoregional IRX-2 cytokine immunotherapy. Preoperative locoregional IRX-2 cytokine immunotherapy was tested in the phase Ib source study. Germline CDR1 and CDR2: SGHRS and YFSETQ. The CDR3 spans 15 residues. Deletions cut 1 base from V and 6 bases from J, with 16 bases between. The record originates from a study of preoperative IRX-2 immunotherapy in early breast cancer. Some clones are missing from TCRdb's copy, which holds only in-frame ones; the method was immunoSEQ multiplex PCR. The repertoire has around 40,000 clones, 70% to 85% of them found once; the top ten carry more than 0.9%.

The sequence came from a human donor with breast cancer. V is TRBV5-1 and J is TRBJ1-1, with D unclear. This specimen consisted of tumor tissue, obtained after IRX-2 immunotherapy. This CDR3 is CASSLSFLGSSEAFF. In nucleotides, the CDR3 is TGCGCCAGCAGCTTGTCGTTTTTAGGGTCTTCTGAAGCTTTCTTT.